This entry features one TCR beta chain sequence. The sample belongs to a study of technical replicates of blood from a few donors. The CDR3 contains 19 residues. The ends lost 2 bases at V and 0 bases at J; junction bases unmatched: 11. CDR1 SEHNR and CDR2 FQNEAQ come from the germline V gene (reference sequence). Using immunoSEQ multiplex PCR, the repertoire was profiled, and TCRdb retains in-frame clones only, with some absent. Among 14,000 or so clones listed, roughly 88% were seen once. Sequences were obtained from PBMCs. The chain couples TRBV7-9 to TRBJ2-3; 10 bases map to TRBD2. The sequence was obtained from a human donor in good health. The CDR3 here is CASSLSSGGVTPSTDTQYF. The DNA for the CDR3 is TGTGCCAGCAGCTTATCTAGCGGGGGCGTAACCCCTAGCACAGATACGCAGTATTTT.